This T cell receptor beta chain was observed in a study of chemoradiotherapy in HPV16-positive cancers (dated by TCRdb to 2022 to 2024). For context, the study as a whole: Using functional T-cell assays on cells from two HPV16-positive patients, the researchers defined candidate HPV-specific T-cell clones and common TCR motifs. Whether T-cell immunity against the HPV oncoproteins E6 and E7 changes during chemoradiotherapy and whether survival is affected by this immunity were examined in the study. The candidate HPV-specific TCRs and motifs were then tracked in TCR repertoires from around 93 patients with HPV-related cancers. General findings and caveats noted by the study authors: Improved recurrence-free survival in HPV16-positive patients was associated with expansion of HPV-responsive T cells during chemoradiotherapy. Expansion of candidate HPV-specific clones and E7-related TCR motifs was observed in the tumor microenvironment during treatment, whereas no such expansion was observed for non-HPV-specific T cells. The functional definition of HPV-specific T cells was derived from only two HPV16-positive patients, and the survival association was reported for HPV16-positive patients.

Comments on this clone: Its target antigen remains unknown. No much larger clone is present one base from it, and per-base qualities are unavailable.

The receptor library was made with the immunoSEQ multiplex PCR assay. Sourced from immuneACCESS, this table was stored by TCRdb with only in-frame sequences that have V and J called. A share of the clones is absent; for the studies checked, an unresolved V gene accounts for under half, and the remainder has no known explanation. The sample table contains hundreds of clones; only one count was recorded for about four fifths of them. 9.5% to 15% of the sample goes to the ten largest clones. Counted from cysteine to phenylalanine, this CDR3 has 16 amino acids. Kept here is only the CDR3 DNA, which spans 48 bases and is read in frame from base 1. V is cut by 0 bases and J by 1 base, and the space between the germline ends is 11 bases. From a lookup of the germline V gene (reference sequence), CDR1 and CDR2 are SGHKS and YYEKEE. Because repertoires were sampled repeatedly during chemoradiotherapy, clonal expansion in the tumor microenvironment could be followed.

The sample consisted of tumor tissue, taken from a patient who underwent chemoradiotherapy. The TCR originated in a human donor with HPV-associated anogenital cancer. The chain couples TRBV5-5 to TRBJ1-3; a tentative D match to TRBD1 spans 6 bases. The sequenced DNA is TGTGCCAGCAGCTTGGTTACTAGGGGGTCTGGAAACACCATATATTTT. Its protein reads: CASSLVTRGSGNTIYF.